This T cell receptor (beta chain) was recorded in a study of T cell responses to AZD1222 COVID-19 vaccine (dated by TCRdb to the early 2020s). About the investigation overall: TCR sequencing covered over 230 trial participants: about 210 given two doses of AZD1222 and approximately 26 given two doses of MenACWY control vaccine. Trial participants were enrolled by age into 18-55, 56-69 and 70-plus year subgroups, with roughly 150, 30 and 60 TCR-sequenced participants respectively.

The CDR3 regions of human TCRbeta chains were analyzed by immunosequencing. Per the original workflow: Repertoire TCRs were checked for matches against a reference library of SARS-CoV-2-specific TCRs that had been generated using the MIRA antigen-specificity platform. Breadth meant the fraction of unique TCRs that were SARS-CoV-2-associated, whereas depth meant the fraction of total T cells that were SARS-CoV-2-associated. Using the MIRA data, each spike-specific TCR was mapped to the spike region that the TCR reacts to and placed in a CD4 or CD8 class. Log10-transformed breadth and depth values were compared by one-way ANOVA with Sidak's multiple comparisons tests. TCRdb holds this immuneACCESS table with in-frame rearrangements only. Some clones are missing; in checked studies, unresolved V genes explain under half, and the rest has no known cause. That table gives V, J and clone size, and the DNA gave D and trimming. Recorded for this sample are about 150,000 clones; approximately 90% of them occurred a single time. Clones ranked in the top ten supply approximately 3.8% of the sample.

The full study reports these points: The vaccine-associated CD4 TCRs covered the entire spike protein, and the dominant responses fell in regions 160-218 and 743-854. Because no samples from the day 14 peak response were available, repertoires could be characterized only after the peak T cell response. Most participants were white British and females outnumbered males, and the authors suggested that clonal diversity may have been underestimated. Only five to seven AZD1222 recipients were SARS-CoV-2 seropositive at baseline, limiting conclusions about previously exposed vaccinees. Nearly half of unique spike-specific TCRs reportedly recognized epitopes outside regions mutated in the B.1.351 and B.1.1.7 variants. The 56-69-year group was small, and its depth increase did not reach significance, likely because of low power. After two AZD1222 doses, spike-specific TCR breadth and depth were significantly higher than at day 0 and than in MenACWY recipients.

According to the study, the label for this sample's time point signals: about 28 days (+/-7) after the second vaccine dose. AZD1222 recipients given second doses at about 4 weeks or at about 12 weeks were pooled, since spike-specific TCR depth and breadth were not found to differ between the two schedules. Vaccinee samples came from UK trials COV001 and COV002, including a single-blind randomized controlled phase 2/3 trial of AZD1222 (ChAdOx1 nCoV-19) in healthy adults. Trial participant PBMC samples were collected at day 0 and day 28 after the second dose for TCRbeta chain sequencing. This clone has a single count. Its antigen remains undetermined. No base quality information exists; no much larger clone differs at one position. From its cysteine to its phenylalanine, the CDR3 spans 15 amino acids. Kept here is only the CDR3 DNA, which spans 45 bases and is read in frame from base 1. The germline V gene specifies LGHNT as CDR1 and FRNRAP as CDR2.

This specimen was peripheral blood, taken 28 days after the second AZD1222 dose. The source of this sequence is an adult who received the AZD1222 COVID-19 vaccine. The rearranged segments are TRBV12-5 and TRBJ1-3; 7 of the junction bases match TRBD1. The J call may be mistaken, given a closer DNA end match to TRBJ2-2. The CDR3 protein is CASATGQSATGELFF. The bases read TGTGCTAGTGCCACGGGACAGTCGGCCACCGGGGAGCTGTTTTTT.